This is a list of T cell receptor beta chains from one sample in a study of blood T cell repertoires in COVID-19. Sequencing used immunoSEQ multiplex PCR; TCRdb keeps in-frame clones, though not all of them. Of some 150,000 clones in the sample, about 83% are singletons; the top ten hold 3.7%. Specimen: peripheral blood. The source is a man aged 18-30 years with active or convalescent COVID-19. CDR3s include the opening cysteine and the closing phenylalanine or tryptophan. A D gene is named only where the DNA matches it firmly. A clone size is listed for some rows: how often the clone was seen (once, few, many), or a class if it is expanded.

v_gene	j_gene	d_gene	abundance	CDR3aa	CDR3nt
TRBV5-1	TRBJ1-5	NA	once	CASSLNGGSNQPQHF	TGCGCCAGCAGCTTGAACGGGGGGAGCAATCAGCCCCAGCATTTT
TRBV5-8	TRBJ1-2	NA	NA	CASSNTGSVYGYTF	TGTGCCAGCAGCAACACAGGGAGCGTCTATGGCTACACCTTC
TRBV12-5	TRBJ2-3	TRBD2	NA	CASGVMGLGTDTQYF	TGTGCTAGTGGTGTTATGGGACTAGGAACGGATACGCAGTATTTT
TRBV7-9	TRBJ1-2	NA	NA	CASSLFSSNYGYTF	TGTGCCAGCAGCTTATTTAGTTCTAACTATGGCTACACCTTC
TRBV28	TRBJ1-1	TRBD1	NA	CAIHSRGLVTEAFF	TGTGCCATCCATAGCAGGGGGCTTGTCACTGAAGCTTTCTTT
TRBV7-9	TRBJ2-2	TRBD1	NA	CASSVRGQNTGELFF	TGTGCCAGCAGCGTCAGGGGGCAGAACACCGGGGAGCTGTTTTTT
TRBV6-5	TRBJ1-5	NA	NA	CASRRDFGQPQHF	TGTGCCAGCAGACGGGATTTCGGTCAGCCCCAGCATTTT
TRBV9	TRBJ1-1	NA	NA	CASSVASATSTEAFF	TGTGCCAGCAGCGTAGCTTCGGCAACTAGCACTGAAGCTTTCTTT
TRBV20-1	TRBJ1-2	NA	NA	CSARAEYGYTF	TGCAGTGCTAGAGCGGAGTATGGCTACACCTTC
TRBV2	TRBJ1-4	NA	NA	CASSGYGAGEKLFF	TGTGCCAGCAGTGGATATGGGGCAGGGGAAAAACTGTTTTTT
TRBV27	TRBJ2-4	NA	NA	CASSLDSVKNIQYF	TGTGCCAGCAGTTTAGACAGCGTCAAAAACATTCAGTACTTC
TRBV2	TRBJ2-6	TRBD1	NA	CASGGQSSGANVLTF	TGTGCCAGCGGGGGACAGAGCTCTGGGGCCAACGTCCTGACTTTC
TRBV3-1/TRBV3-2	TRBJ1-2	NA	NA	CASSLGEDGYTF	TGTGCCAGCAGTCTCGGGGAGGATGGCTACACCTTC
TRBV5-1	TRBJ2-1	NA	few	CASSPSQTGYNEQFF	TGCGCCAGCAGCCCCTCGCAAACAGGGTACAATGAGCAGTTCTTC
TRBV5-1	TRBJ2-6	NA	NA	CASSLGPPSGANVLTF	TGCGCCAGCAGCTTGGGGCCCCCCTCTGGGGCCAACGTCCTGACTTTC
TRBV12-3/TRBV12-4	TRBJ2-5	NA	NA	CASSLKGGETQYF	TGTGCCAGCAGTTTGAAGGGCGGGGAGACCCAGTACTTC
TRBV7-8	TRBJ2-5	TRBD2	NA	CASSFSGEETQYF	TGTGCCAGCAGCTTTAGCGGGGAAGAGACCCAGTACTTC